Listed below are T cell receptor beta chains from one sample, sequenced in a study of cytomegalovirus exposure and HLA in healthy donors. TCRdb keeps only in-frame clones here, not all; method: immunoSEQ multiplex PCR. The sample contains under 130,000 clones, approximately 70% of which appear only once. Sequenced: PBMCs. The receptors were gathered from a man between 35 and 55 years old in good health and CMV-seropositive. Each CDR3 is given with its conserved first and last residue. D genes are given only for firm matches. Size tells how often a clone was seen (once, few, many) or the class of an expanded clone, and some rows leave it out.

. | TRBD1 | TRBJ2-5 | TRBV29-1 | CSAGQGGETQYF | TGCAGCGCGGGACAGGGAGGAGAGACCCAGTACTTC
. | TRBD2 | TRBJ2-5 | TRBV4-3 | CASSQVGAGEETQYF | TGCGCCAGCAGCCAAGTCGGCGCGGGAGAAGAGACCCAGTACTTC
. | . | TRBJ2-5 | TRBV9 | CASSGPSRRETQYF | TGTGCCAGCAGCGGGCCCTCCCGGAGAGAGACCCAGTACTTC
. | TRBD2 | TRBJ2-3 | TRBV25-1 | CASSIGTSGYTQYF | TGTGCCAGCAGTATCGGGACTAGCGGATATACGCAGTATTTT
once | . | TRBJ1-5 | TRBV27 | CASSPRGAHQPQHF | TGTGCCAGCAGCCCCCGGGGGGCTCATCAGCCCCAGCATTTT
few | . | TRBJ1-4 | TRBV28 | CASRNGGTNEKLFF | TGTGCCAGCAGAAACGGGGGAACTAATGAAAAACTGTTTTTT
. | TRBD1 | TRBJ2-7 | TRBV27 | CASSSPGQGFYEQYF | TGTGCCAGCAGTTCGCCCGGACAGGGTTTCTACGAGCAGTACTTC
few | . | TRBJ2-1 | TRBV11-2 | CASSSLAHSGANEQFF | TGTGCCAGCAGTTCCCTAGCGCACAGCGGCGCCAATGAGCAGTTCTTC
. | . | TRBJ2-5 | TRBV29-1 | CSVVGGPGETQYF | TGCAGCGTTGTCGGGGGGCCCGGGGAGACCCAGTACTTC
. | . | TRBJ2-3 | TRBV4-2 | CASSQDLRGRLTDTQYF | TGTGCCAGCAGCCAAGATCTAAGGGGCCGCCTCACAGATACGCAGTATTTT
once | . | TRBJ1-6 | TRBV30 | CAGGRDNSPLHF | TGTGCCGGGGGCAGGGATAATTCACCCCTCCACTTT